The entry that follows covers one TCR beta chain sequence. Its antigen is as yet unknown. Primers used in a second PCR of about 7 to 12 cycles were a sample-barcoded 5' primer and a J-beta primer mix. TCRdb recomputed calls from the 5' RACE reads with MiXCR, one row per CDR3 protein. In the table there are about 830,000 distinct CDR3 sequences, 58% of which are singletons. These data come from a study of blood T cells in healthy people across ages. Broader study findings: TCR beta diversity correlated strongly with naive T cell percentage. Calculation of diversity from one million T cells yielded estimates considered to be underestimates. Older age coincided with a roughly linear decline in TCR beta diversity per million T cells. Long-lived donors had more naive CD4+ cells and higher diversity than aged donors.

Sequenced sample: blood. This clonotype was sampled from a man younger than 45 in good health.

The CDR3 region has the DNA TGTGCCAGCAGAGACGGGACACTGGTTTTTGGTACGCAGTATTTT. It specifies CASRDGTLVFGTQYF. The chain is built from TRBV28 and TRBJ2-3; D possibly corresponds to TRBD1 (6 bases). Per germline, CDR1 MDHEN and CDR2 SYDVKM. V gave up 6 bases and J gave up 8 bases, with 21 bases separating them. The CDR3 totals 15 residues.